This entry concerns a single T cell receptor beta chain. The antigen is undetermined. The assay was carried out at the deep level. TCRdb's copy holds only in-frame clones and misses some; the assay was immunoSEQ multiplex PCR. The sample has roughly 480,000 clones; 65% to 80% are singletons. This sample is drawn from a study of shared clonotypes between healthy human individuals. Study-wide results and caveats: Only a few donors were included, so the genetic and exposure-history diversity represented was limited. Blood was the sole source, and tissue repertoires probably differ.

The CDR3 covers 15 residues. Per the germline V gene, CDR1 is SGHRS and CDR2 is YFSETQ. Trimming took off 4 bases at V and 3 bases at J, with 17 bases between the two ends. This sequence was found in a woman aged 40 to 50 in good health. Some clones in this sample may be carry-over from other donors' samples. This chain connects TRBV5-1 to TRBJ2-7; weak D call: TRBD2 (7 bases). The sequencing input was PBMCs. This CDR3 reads CASSAEGRGNYEQYF. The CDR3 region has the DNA TGCGCCAGCAGCGCTGAGGGGAGGGGGAACTACGAGCAGTACTTC.